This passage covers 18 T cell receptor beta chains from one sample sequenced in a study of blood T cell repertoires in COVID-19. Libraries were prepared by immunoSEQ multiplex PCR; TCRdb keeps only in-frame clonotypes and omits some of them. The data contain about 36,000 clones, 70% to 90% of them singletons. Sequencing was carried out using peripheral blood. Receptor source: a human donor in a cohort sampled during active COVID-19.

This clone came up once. CDR3 region: CSARQGNTIYF. As DNA, the CDR3 is TGCAGTGCTAGACAAGGAAACACCATATATTTT. V usage is TRBV20-1 and J usage is TRBJ1-3, with D unresolved. The CDR3 has 11 amino acids. V lost 2 bases and J lost 4, with 3 bases in between. CDR1 and CDR2 (germline): DFQATT, SNEGSKA (reference sequence).

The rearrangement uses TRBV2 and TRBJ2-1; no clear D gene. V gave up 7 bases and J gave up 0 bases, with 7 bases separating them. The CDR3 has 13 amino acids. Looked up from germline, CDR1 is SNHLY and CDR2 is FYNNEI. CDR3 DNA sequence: TGTGCCAGCACCCTCCCCTCCTACAATGAGCAGTTCTTC. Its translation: CASTLPSYNEQFF.

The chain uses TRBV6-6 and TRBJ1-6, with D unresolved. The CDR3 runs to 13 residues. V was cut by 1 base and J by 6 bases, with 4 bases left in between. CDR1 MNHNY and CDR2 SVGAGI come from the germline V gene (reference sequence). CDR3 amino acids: CASSYFGNSPLHF. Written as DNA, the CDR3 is TGTGCCAGCAGTTACTTCGGTAATTCACCCCTCCACTTT.

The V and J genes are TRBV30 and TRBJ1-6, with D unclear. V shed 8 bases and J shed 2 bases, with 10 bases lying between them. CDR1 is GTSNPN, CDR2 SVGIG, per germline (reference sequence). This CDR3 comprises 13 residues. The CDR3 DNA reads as TGTGCCCACACGCGGACCTATAATTCACCCCTCCACTTT. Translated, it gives CAHTRTYNSPLHF.

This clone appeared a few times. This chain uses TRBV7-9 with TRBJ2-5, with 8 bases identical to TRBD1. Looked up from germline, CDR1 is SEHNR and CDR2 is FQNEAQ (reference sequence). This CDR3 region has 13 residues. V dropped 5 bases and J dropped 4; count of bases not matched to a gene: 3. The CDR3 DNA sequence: TGTGCCAGCAGCGACAGGGGTGGAGAGACCCAGTACTTC. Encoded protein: CASSDRGGETQYF.

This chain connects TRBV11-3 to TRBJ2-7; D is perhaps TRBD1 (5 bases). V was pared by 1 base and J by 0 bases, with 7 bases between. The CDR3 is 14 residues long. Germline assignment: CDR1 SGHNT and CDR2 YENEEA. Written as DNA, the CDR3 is TGTGCCAGCAGCTTAGGACAGAGCTCCTACGAGCAGTACTTC. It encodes CASSLGQSSYEQYF.

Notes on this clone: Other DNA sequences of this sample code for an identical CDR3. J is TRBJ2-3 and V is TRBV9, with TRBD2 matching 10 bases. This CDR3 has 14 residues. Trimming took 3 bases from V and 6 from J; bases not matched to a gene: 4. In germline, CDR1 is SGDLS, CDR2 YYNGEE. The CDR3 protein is CASSDSGGPDTQYF. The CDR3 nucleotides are TGTGCCAGCAGCGATAGCGGGGGGCCGGATACGCAGTATTTT.

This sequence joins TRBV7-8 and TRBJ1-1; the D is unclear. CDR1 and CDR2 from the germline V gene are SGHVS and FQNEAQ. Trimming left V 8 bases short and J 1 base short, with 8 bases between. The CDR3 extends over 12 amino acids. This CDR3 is CASLRSNTEAFF. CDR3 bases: TGTGCCAGCTTGAGGTCGAACACTGAAGCTTTCTTT.

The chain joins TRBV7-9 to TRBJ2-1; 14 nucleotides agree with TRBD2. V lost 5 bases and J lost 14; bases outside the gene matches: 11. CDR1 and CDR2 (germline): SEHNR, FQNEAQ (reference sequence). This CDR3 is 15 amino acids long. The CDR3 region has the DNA TGTGCCAGCAGCCCGACTAGCGGGGGGGCCGAACGTGAGTTCTTC. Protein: CASSPTSGGAEREFF.

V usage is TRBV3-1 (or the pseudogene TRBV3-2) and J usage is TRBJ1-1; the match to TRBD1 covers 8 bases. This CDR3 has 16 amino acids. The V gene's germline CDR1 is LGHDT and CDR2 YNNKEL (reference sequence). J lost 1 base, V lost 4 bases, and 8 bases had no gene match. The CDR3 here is CASSPRTGQGNTEAFF. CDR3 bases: TGTGCCAGCAGCCCGAGGACAGGGCAAGGGAACACTGAAGCTTTCTTT.

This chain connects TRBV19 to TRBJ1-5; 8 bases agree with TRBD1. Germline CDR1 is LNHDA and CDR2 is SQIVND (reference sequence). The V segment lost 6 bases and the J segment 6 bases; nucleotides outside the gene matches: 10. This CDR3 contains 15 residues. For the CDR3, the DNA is TGTGCCAGTAGGATCGTTACAGGGGGAGGTCAGCCCCAGCATTTT. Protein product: CASRIVTGGGQPQHF.

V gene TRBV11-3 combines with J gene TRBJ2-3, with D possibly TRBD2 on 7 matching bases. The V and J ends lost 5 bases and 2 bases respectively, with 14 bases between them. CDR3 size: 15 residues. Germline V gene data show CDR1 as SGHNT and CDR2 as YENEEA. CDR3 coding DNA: TGTGCCAGCAGCCTAGGGGGGGTGGACACAGATACGCAGTATTTT. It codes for CASSLGGVDTDTQYF.

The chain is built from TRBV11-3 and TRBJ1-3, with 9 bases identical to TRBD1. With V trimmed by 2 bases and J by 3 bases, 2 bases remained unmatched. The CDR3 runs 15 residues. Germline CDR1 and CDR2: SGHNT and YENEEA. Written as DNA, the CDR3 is TGTGCCAGCAGCTTAAACAGGGGGCTTGGAAACACCATATATTTT. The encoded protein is CASSLNRGLGNTIYF.

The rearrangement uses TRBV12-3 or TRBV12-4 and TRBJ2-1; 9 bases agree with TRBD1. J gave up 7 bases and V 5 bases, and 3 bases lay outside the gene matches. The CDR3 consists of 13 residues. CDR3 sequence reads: CASSLDRGNEQFF. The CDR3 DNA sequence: TGTGCCAGCAGTCTGGACAGGGGTAATGAGCAGTTCTTC.

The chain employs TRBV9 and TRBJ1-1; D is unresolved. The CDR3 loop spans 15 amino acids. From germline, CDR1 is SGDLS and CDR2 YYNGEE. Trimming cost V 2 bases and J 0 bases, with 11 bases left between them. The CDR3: CASSVSGSMNTEAFF. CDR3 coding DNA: TGTGCCAGCAGCGTCTCCGGGTCCATGAACACTGAAGCTTTCTTT.

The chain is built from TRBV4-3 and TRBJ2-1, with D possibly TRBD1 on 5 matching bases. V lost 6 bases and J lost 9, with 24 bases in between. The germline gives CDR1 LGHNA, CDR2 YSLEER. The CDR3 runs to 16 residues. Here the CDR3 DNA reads TGCGCCAGCAGGGTTAATTCGGCGTCAGGGTGGGCTGAGCAGTTCTTC. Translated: CASRVNSASGWAEQFF.

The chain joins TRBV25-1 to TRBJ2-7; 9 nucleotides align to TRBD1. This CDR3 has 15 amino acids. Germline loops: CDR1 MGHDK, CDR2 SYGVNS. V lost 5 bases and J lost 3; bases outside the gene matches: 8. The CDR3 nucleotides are TGTGCCAGCAGTCCCCAGGACAGGGGTGGCTACGAGCAGTACTTC. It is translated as CASSPQDRGGYEQYF.

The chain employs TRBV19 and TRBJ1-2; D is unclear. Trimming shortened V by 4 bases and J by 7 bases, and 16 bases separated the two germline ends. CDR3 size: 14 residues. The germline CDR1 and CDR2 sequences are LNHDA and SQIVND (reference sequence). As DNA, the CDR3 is TGTGCCAGTAGTACCCAGGCGCAGGAGGCTGGCTACACCTTC. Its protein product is CASSTQAQEAGYTF.